This record covers a single TCR beta chain. Its target is not known. Ipilimumab-mediated CTLA-4 blockade plus focal radiation was given to patients having chemo-refractory metastatic non-small-cell lung cancer. The record originates from a study of radiotherapy plus CTLA-4 blockade in lung cancer. Study information: Objective responses occurred in approximately 18% of patients; around 30% had disease control. General study results and limits: Tumor-origin TCR clones grew in blood after radiotherapy plus ipilimumab. How blood T cell clones changed early, along with interferon-beta, reportedly forecast response best.

Using immunoSEQ multiplex PCR, the repertoire was profiled, and TCRdb retains in-frame clones only, with some absent. The table includes about 95,000 clones, about 83% detected once. CDR1 and CDR2 (germline): SGDLS, YYNGEE. The CDR3 length is 15 residues. V lost 1 base and J lost 5; bases outside the gene matches: 0. The chain uses TRBV9 and TRBJ2-2; 12 nucleotides match TRBD2. The specimen comprised peripheral blood, sampled from a patient treated with radiotherapy plus ipilimumab. This TCR was recovered from a human donor with non-small cell lung cancer who had stable disease on radiotherapy plus ipilimumab. CDR3 nucleotide sequence: TGTGCCAGCAGCGTAACTAGCGGGGGGACCGGGGAGCTGTTTTTT. Protein product: CASSVTSGGTGELFF.